This T cell receptor (beta chain) was found in a study of shared clonotypes between healthy human individuals. Sequenced by immunoSEQ multiplex PCR; TCRdb stores in-frame clones only, minus some. Counted here are around 580,000 clones, roughly 98% occurring once; the ten biggest clones make up 0.3% to 0.35%. Regarding this clone: Its matching antigen is unknown.

Study observations and caveats: Shared clonotypes across all four donors exceeded non-shared ones in generation probability.

Naive CD8 cells, CD45RO-negative and positively selected for CCR7, excluded terminally differentiated effector memory CD45RA+ cells. This clonotype was sampled from a man under 40 in good health. The specimen was naive CD8+ T cells sorted from blood.

The CDR3 reads CASSLYTGELFF. The CDR3, as DNA: TGTGCCAGCAGCTTGTACACCGGGGAGCTGTTTTTT. The chain carries TRBV9 and TRBJ2-2; unclear D gene. Germline V gene data show CDR1 as SGDLS and CDR2 as YYNGEE. The CDR3 extends over 12 amino acids. With 4 bases removed from V and 3 bases from J, the gap between germline ends came to 4 bases.